Listed here are 17 T cell receptor beta chains from one sample, sequenced in a study of radiotherapy plus CTLA-4 blockade in lung cancer. Sequencing was performed with immunoSEQ multiplex PCR; in TCRdb, only in-frame clones are kept and a portion is missing. The sample has around 41,000 clones, roughly two thirds seen once. Sequences were derived from peripheral blood, sampled from a patient treated with radiotherapy plus ipilimumab. The receptors were gathered from a human donor with non-small cell lung cancer who had a partial response to radiotherapy plus ipilimumab.

The chain uses TRBV6-1 and TRBJ1-2; TRBD1 aligns across 7 bases. V dropped 5 bases and J dropped 0; count of bases not matched to a gene: 3. The CDR3 consists of 14 residues. Per the germline V gene, CDR1 is MNHNS and CDR2 is SASEGT. CDR3 sequence reads: CASSRQGSNYGYTF. The CDR3 nucleotides read TGTGCCAGCAGTAGACAGGGTTCTAACTATGGCTACACCTTC.

This clone was detected a few times. This sequence joins TRBV6-5 and TRBJ1-3; TRBD1 might be the D (6 bases). Trimming took 7 bases from V and 0 from J, leaving 13 bases between them. CDR3 length: 15 residues. Germline values: CDR1 MNHEY, CDR2 SVGAGI. In DNA, the CDR3 is TGTGCCAGCATGCCGACAGGCTTCTCTGGAAACACCATATATTTT. Translation gives CASMPTGFSGNTIYF.

This sequence joins TRBV6-5 and TRBJ1-1; possible D gene TRBD1, 5 bases. This CDR3 contains 12 residues. V lost 7 bases and J lost 8, with 14 bases in between. Germline CDR1 is MNHEY and CDR2 is SVGAGI. As DNA, the CDR3 is TGTGCCAGCACCACGGGGGAAATGGAAGCTTTCTTT. Encoded protein: CASTTGEMEAFF.

The rearrangement joins TRBV5-5 to TRBJ2-5; TRBD2 matches at 12 bases. V lost 4 bases and J lost 5; bases outside the gene matches: 6. CDR3 length equals 15 residues. Germline V lookup: CDR1 SGHKS, CDR2 YYEKEE (reference sequence). CDR3 coding DNA: TGTGCCAGCAGCCCTAGTACTAGCGGGAGGGAGACCCAGTACTTC. This encodes CASSPSTSGRETQYF.

With respect to this clone: Sequence at one end of the junction differs from germline and may be a read error. This chain connects TRBV5-3 to TRBJ1-1; possibly TRBD1 for D (6 bases). TRBV5-3 counts as an open reading frame of uncertain function. The CDR3 loop spans 15 amino acids. The CDR3 protein is CASSYLGGAGTEAFF. CDR3 bases: TGTGCCAGCAGCTATCTGGGGGGGGCTGGCACTGAAGCTTTCTTT.

The chain recombines TRBV18 with TRBJ1-5; D is uncertain. The CDR3 runs to 14 residues. The V end was cut by 6 bases, the J end by 2 bases, with 11 bases between. In germline, CDR1 is KGHSH, CDR2 LQKENI. CDR3 coding DNA: TGTGCCAGCTCGTCGGGGTCCGGCAATCAGCCCCAGCATTTT. This encodes CASSSGSGNQPQHF.

This clone turned up a few times. The V call is TRBV6-6, the J call TRBJ2-2; perhaps TRBD2 as D (5 bases). Germline V gene sequence: CDR1 MNHNY, CDR2 SVGAGI (reference sequence). This CDR3 has 14 amino acids. Between the trimmed V and J ends, which lost 6 bases and 0 bases, there was a span of 8 bases. CDR3 amino acids: CASRTTTNTGELFF. The CDR3 nucleotides are TGTGCCAGCAGGACTACCACGAACACCGGGGAGCTGTTTTTT.

The chain employs TRBV21-1 and TRBJ2-7; the D call of TRBD1 is as the table states it, not checked on the DNA. TRBV21-1 counts as a pseudogene. This CDR3 spans 17 amino acids. Written as DNA, the CDR3 is TGTGCCAGCAGCAATCGGGCGGGGGACAGGGGTACCTACGAGCAGTACTTC. Translated: CASSNRAGDRGTYEQYF.

The chain links TRBV5-6 to TRBJ2-3; D not resolved. This CDR3 spans 16 amino acids. V was pared by 0 bases and J by 0 bases, with 11 bases between. Germline V gene data show CDR1 as SGHDT and CDR2 as YYEEEE. CDR3 sequence reads: CASSLAQHLSTDTQYF. CDR3 DNA sequence: TGTGCCAGCAGCTTGGCACAGCATCTTAGCACAGATACGCAGTATTTT.

Here the CDR3 reads CAAGGSSGNTIYF. The CDR3 region has the DNA TGTGCCGCAGGGGGGAGCTCTGGAAACACCATATATTTT. This sequence joins TRBV10-3 and TRBJ1-3; 7 bases line up with TRBD1. V was clipped by 11 bases and J by 0 bases; unmatched bases: 4. This CDR3 has 13 residues. In germline, CDR1 is ENHRY, CDR2 SYGVKD.

There are a few counts of this clone. The CDR3 coding sequence is TGTGCCAGTACCCGACAGGGCTATGGCTACACCTTC. Its protein product is CASTRQGYGYTF. The chain combines TRBV19 with TRBJ1-2; 7 bases agree with TRBD1. This CDR3 is built from 12 residues. Germline CDR1 LNHDA, CDR2 SQIVND (reference sequence). V lost 7 bases to trimming and J lost 4 bases; unmatched junction nucleotides: 3.

This sequence joins TRBV6-1 and TRBJ1-2; no reliable D call. The V gene's germline CDR1 is MNHNS and CDR2 SASEGT. The CDR3 is made up of 12 amino acids. The V end lost 5 bases, the J end lost 7 bases, and 11 bases lay between the germline ends. CDR3 loop: CASSRSARGYTF. In DNA form, the CDR3 reads TGTGCCAGCAGTAGGAGTGCACGTGGCTACACCTTC.

This rearrangement joins TRBV5-4 to TRBJ2-5; tentatively, D is TRBD2 (7 bases). The germline V gene has CDR1 SGHNT and CDR2 YYREEE (reference sequence). The CDR3 totals 14 residues. Trimming removed 3 bases at V and 1 base at J, with 10 bases between. CDR3 protein: CASSSAGAQETQYF. DNA for the CDR3: TGTGCCAGCAGCTCCGCGGGGGCCCAAGAGACCCAGTACTTC.

J is TRBJ2-7 and V is TRBV19; 7 nucleotides match TRBD1. Germline CDR1 LNHDA, CDR2 SQIVND (reference sequence). V shed 7 bases, J shed 0 bases, and the junction held 6 bases outside the gene matches. This CDR3 spans 14 amino acids. The CDR3 here is CASKWDSNSYEQYF. CDR3 nucleotide sequence: TGTGCCAGTAAATGGGACAGCAACTCCTACGAGCAGTACTTC.

This clone was recorded a few times. V is TRBV4-1 and J is TRBJ1-6; no clear D gene. CDR1 MGHRA and CDR2 YSYEKL come from the germline V gene. V was pared by 0 bases and J by 7 bases, with 13 bases between. The CDR3 is made up of 16 amino acids. The CDR3 DNA reads as TGCGCCAGCAGCCAAGATCTTGGACGGGAAAATTCACCCCTCCACTTT. Encoded protein: CASSQDLGRENSPLHF.

This clone showed up just a few times. The chain recombines TRBV2 with TRBJ2-1; TRBD2 agrees at 11 bases. Germline CDR1 and CDR2: SNHLY and FYNNEI. This CDR3 region has 14 residues. V was clipped by 6 bases and J by 13 bases; unmatched bases: 11. CDR3 DNA sequence: TGTGCCAGCAGCTTGGAGACTAGCGGGGACCGACAGTTCTTC. Translated: CASSLETSGDRQFF.

J is TRBJ2-2 and V is TRBV6-5; possible D gene TRBD2, 7 bases. V lost 4 bases and J lost 3, with 15 bases in between. This CDR3 is 16 amino acids long. Germline CDR1 reads MNHEY; CDR2 reads SVGAGI. CDR3 in amino acids: CASSSNGGPDTGELFF. The CDR3, as DNA: TGTGCCAGCAGTTCTAACGGGGGGCCGGACACCGGGGAGCTGTTTTTT.